The next 18 T cell receptor beta chains were all read from a single sample in a study of cytomegalovirus exposure and HLA in healthy donors. The PCR employed 60 Vbeta primers together with 13 Jbeta primers. Libraries were prepared by immunoSEQ multiplex PCR; TCRdb keeps only in-frame clonotypes and omits some of them. The sample includes under 170,000 clones, roughly 77% seen only once; the top ten take 3.5%. The sequencing input was PBMCs. These receptors all come from a human donor in good health.

V is TRBV27 and J is TRBJ1-4; D is ambiguous. This CDR3 is built from 15 residues. The ends were cut back, 5 bases at V and 0 bases at J, with 10 bases in the middle. The germline CDR1 and CDR2 sequences are MNHEY and SMNVEV (reference sequence). The CDR3: CASSDSGTTNEKLFF. Here the CDR3 DNA reads TGTGCCAGCAGTGACTCGGGGACAACTAATGAAAAACTGTTTTTT. The complete variable domain, with remaining parts taken from reference TRBV27 and TRBJ1-4, reads EAQVTQNPRYLITVTGKKLTVTCSQNMNHEYMSWYRQDPGLGLRQIYYSMNVEVTDKGDVPEGYKVSRKEKRNFPLILESPSPNQTSLYFCASSDSGTTNEKLFFGSGTQLSVL.

V gene TRBV7-9 combines with J gene TRBJ1-2, with D maybe TRBD1 (6 bases). The CDR3 spans 17 residues. V lost 5 bases and J 4 bases, leaving 23 bases between the germline ends. Germline CDR1 and CDR2: SEHNR and FQNEAQ (reference sequence). CDR3 bases: TGTGCCAGCAGCCCAGCAGGGGTGGGCCCCCTCATCTATGGCTACACCTTC. Protein: CASSPAGVGPLIYGYTF.

The chain recombines TRBV5-8 with TRBJ2-5; 13 bases agree with TRBD2. The CDR3 spans 17 residues. Germline CDR1 reads SGHTS; CDR2 reads YDEGEE. Trimming at V came to 5 bases and at J to 5 bases, leaving 12 bases not matched to a gene. The CDR3 coding sequence is TGTGCCAGCAGGCCCAAGAGACTAGCGGGAGGTCGGGAGACCCAGTACTTC. This sequence encodes CASRPKRLAGGRETQYF.

The chain couples TRBV5-6 to TRBJ2-7, with 8 bases identical to TRBD2. With 4 bases clipped from V and 0 bases from J, the junction kept 3 bases outside the gene matches. Germline-derived CDR1 and CDR2 are SGHDT and YYEEEE. This CDR3 comprises 14 residues. The CDR3 loop is CASSPGGVSYEQYF. Here the CDR3 DNA reads TGTGCCAGCAGCCCCGGGGGGGTCTCCTACGAGCAGTACTTC.

The chain has TRBV5-1 and TRBJ1-2; 7 nucleotides line up with TRBD1. The CDR3 runs to 14 residues. V was clipped by 1 base and J by 3 bases; unmatched bases: 3. From germline, CDR1 is SGHRS and CDR2 YFSETQ. The CDR3 nucleotides read TGCGCCAGCAGCTTGAAGGGGGCGGACTATGGCTACACCTTC. Translation gives CASSLKGADYGYTF. Using reference TRBV5-1 and TRBJ1-2 for the parts outside the CDR3, the full variable domain is KAGVTQTPRYLIKTRGQQVTLSCSPISGHRSVSWYQQTPGQGLQFLFEYFSETQRNKGNFPGRFSGRQFSNSRSEMNVSTLELGDSALYLCASSLKGADYGYTFGSGTRLTVV.

In DNA form, the CDR3 reads TGTGCCAGCAGCTTAGTTCGGGTTCGAAACTATGGCTACACCTTC. Encoded protein: CASSLVRVRNYGYTF. This chain joins TRBV7-9 and TRBJ1-2, with D unresolved. The CDR3 is made up of 15 amino acids. Trimming stripped 1 base from V and 2 bases from J, with 11 bases between. Germline V CDR1 and CDR2: SEHNR, FQNEAQ (reference sequence).

The chain joins TRBV28 to TRBJ2-5; 10 nucleotides align to TRBD2. Germline CDR1 reads MDHEN; CDR2 reads SYDVKM. This CDR3 spans 15 amino acids. The junction had 5 bases not matched to a gene; V was cut back by 2 bases and J by 5 bases. The CDR3 region has the DNA TGTGCCAGCAGTTTAGAGCGGGAGGGGGTCGAGACCCAGTACTTC. Translating it yields CASSLEREGVETQYF.

This sequence joins TRBV7-9 and TRBJ2-7, with 10 nucleotides matching TRBD2. Germline V lookup: CDR1 SEHNR, CDR2 FQNEAQ (reference sequence). Trimming removed 2 bases from V and 4 bases from J; junction bases left unmatched: 2. This CDR3 has 14 amino acids. CDR3 coding DNA: TGTGCCAGCAGCTTAACTAGCGGGAAATACGAGCAGTACTTC. It is translated as CASSLTSGKYEQYF.

The genes are TRBV7-9 and TRBJ2-1; 15 bases agree with TRBD2. The germline gives CDR1 SEHNR, CDR2 FQNEAQ (reference sequence). Trimming at V came to 4 bases and at J to 8 bases, leaving 9 bases not matched to a gene. CDR3 length equals 17 residues. In nucleotides, the CDR3 is TGTGCCAGCAGCTGGGGGACTAGCGGGAGGTCCGGTCATGAGCAGTTCTTC. Translated: CASSWGTSGRSGHEQFF.

V gene TRBV30 combines with J gene TRBJ1-1; D call uncertain. Trimming removed 5 bases at V and 5 bases at J, with 12 bases between. The CDR3 is 12 amino acids. CDR1 is GTSNPN and CDR2 is SVGIG in the germline V gene (reference sequence). CDR3 DNA: TGTGCCTGGGAGGGTGTGAGGACTGAAGCTTTCTTT. It codes for CAWEGVRTEAFF.

This clone has just a few counts. The rearrangement joins TRBV5-4 to TRBJ2-5, with 8 bases matching TRBD2. The CDR3 extends over 14 amino acids. The germline V gene encodes CDR1 SGHNT and CDR2 YYREEE (reference sequence). With 4 bases clipped from V and 5 bases from J, the junction kept 7 bases outside the gene matches. CDR3 bases: TGTGCCAGCAGCACCGGACTAGCTGAGGAGACCCAGTACTTC. Its translation: CASSTGLAEETQYF.

V usage is TRBV11-2 and J usage is TRBJ2-7; D is unclear. Looked up from germline, CDR1 is SGHAT and CDR2 is FQNNGV. The CDR3 is 12 residues long. Trimming stripped 2 bases from V and 2 bases from J, with 4 bases between. CDR3 sequence (DNA): TGTGCCAGCAGCTTAACAGCCTACGAGCAGTACTTC. Translated, it gives CASSLTAYEQYF.

The rearrangement joins TRBV6-6 to TRBJ2-3, with 9 bases aligning to TRBD1. This CDR3 is built from 15 residues. The V gene end was trimmed by 0 bases and the J gene end by 8 bases; junction bases not matched to a gene: 6. Germline V gives CDR1 MNHNY, CDR2 SVGAGI (reference sequence). DNA of the CDR3: TGTGCCAGCAGTTACTCTCCGGACAGGGGTTCTACGCAGTATTTT. It codes for CASSYSPDRGSTQYF.

V is TRBV27 and J is TRBJ1-1, with a tentative D call TRBD1 (6 bases). V was clipped by 2 bases and J by 5 bases, with 18 bases between them. In germline, CDR1 is MNHEY, CDR2 SMNVEV (reference sequence). This CDR3 has 16 amino acids. CDR3 sequence (DNA): TGTGCCAGCAGTTTAGGTCCAGGGGCCTTGGGTACTGAAGCTTTCTTT. Its translation: CASSLGPGALGTEAFF.

The V gene is TRBV7-9, the J gene TRBJ1-2, with D tentatively TRBD1 (5 bases). The V end lost 5 bases, the J end lost 3 bases, and 13 bases lay between the germline ends. The CDR3 has 14 residues. Germline CDR1 reads SEHNR; CDR2 reads FQNEAQ (reference sequence). In DNA, the CDR3 is TGTGCCAGCAGCAAAAGCTGGGGGGACTATGGCTACACCTTC. Translated, it gives CASSKSWGDYGYTF.

This chain links TRBV28 with TRBJ1-3; 7 nucleotides match TRBD1. Germline V lookup: CDR1 MDHEN, CDR2 SYDVKM. V lost 0 bases, J lost 4 bases, and 0 bases stayed unmatched. The CDR3 loop spans 14 amino acids. CDR3 coding DNA: TGTGCCAGCAGTTTATGGGACAGGGGAAACACCATATATTTT. Amino acid sequence: CASSLWDRGNTIYF.

The chain combines TRBV28 with TRBJ1-1; 7 nucleotides align to TRBD1. Trimming removed 2 bases from V and 7 bases from J; junction bases left unmatched: 7. CDR3 size: 14 residues. Germline values: CDR1 MDHEN, CDR2 SYDVKM. In nucleotides, the CDR3 is TGTGCCAGCAGTTTACTCGGGACAGTTTTTGAAGCTTTCTTT. It codes for CASSLLGTVFEAFF.

This chain connects TRBV30 to TRBJ2-2; 13 bases match TRBD2. Germline CDR1 is GTSNPN and CDR2 is SVGIG (reference sequence). Germline trimming cut 4 bases from V and 2 bases from J; bases unmatched to any gene: 10. This CDR3 region has 18 residues. The CDR3 is CAWKFGLAGALNTGELFF. Here the CDR3 DNA reads TGTGCCTGGAAGTTCGGACTAGCGGGGGCTTTAAACACCGGGGAGCTGTTTTTT.